These T cell receptor beta chains were read from a single sample in a study of glioma-infiltrating T cells. MiXCR, run by TCRdb on the multiplex PCR reads, gives a single entry per CDR3 protein. The data show roughly 120,000 distinct CDR3 sequences, with approximately 26% seen just once and 30% to 35% held by the top ten. The sequenced sample consisted of glioma tissue, nonneoplastic brain tissue, or PBMCs (not recorded which). The receptors come from a human donor with low-grade glioma or glioblastoma, undergoing nonglioma brain surgery, or in good health (not recorded which). Each CDR3 is given with its conserved first and last residue. A D gene is named only where the DNA matches it firmly. Only part of the rows carry a size: once, few, many, or a class if the clone is expanded.

d_gene: -; v_gene: TRBV7-2; abundance: many; j_gene: TRBJ1-5; CDR3aa: CASSLVARGSGNQPQHF; CDR3nt: TGTGCCAGCAGCTTAGTCGCTAGGGGGAGTGGCAATCAGCCCCAGCATTTT
d_gene: -; v_gene: TRBV5-1; abundance: -; j_gene: TRBJ2-7; CDR3aa: CSSSLEQLTTYEQYF; CDR3nt: TGCTCCAGCAGCTTGGAACAGCTAACGACCTACGAGCAGTACTTC
d_gene: TRBD2; v_gene: TRBV13; abundance: -; j_gene: TRBJ2-5; CDR3aa: CASSNPLLAGSTETQYF; CDR3nt: TGTGCCAGCAGCAACCCCCTTTTAGCGGGTTCCACAGAGACCCAGTACTTC
d_gene: -; v_gene: TRBV18; abundance: once; j_gene: TRBJ2-7; CDR3aa: CASSPETGFGYEQYF; CDR3nt: TGTGCCAGCTCACCTGAGACAGGCTTCGGCTACGAGCAGTACTTC
d_gene: -; v_gene: TRBV2; abundance: many; j_gene: TRBJ1-1; CDR3aa: CASSERVGDTEAFF; CDR3nt: TGTGCCAGCAGTGAAAGGGTTGGGGACACTGAAGCTTTCTTT
d_gene: -; v_gene: TRBV6-2/TRBV6-3; abundance: many; j_gene: TRBJ1-3; CDR3aa: CASNEQNFGNTIYF; CDR3nt: TGTGCCAGCAACGAACAGAATTTCGGAAACACCATATATTTT
d_gene: TRBD1; v_gene: TRBV27; abundance: many; j_gene: TRBJ2-7; CDR3aa: CASRRQGGVYEQYF; CDR3nt: TGTGCCAGCCGTAGACAGGGGGGGGTCTACGAGCAGTACTTC
d_gene: -; v_gene: TRBV6-2/TRBV6-3; abundance: many; j_gene: TRBJ1-6; CDR3aa: CASSRMDSPLHF; CDR3nt: TGTGCCAGCAGTCGCATGGATTCACCCCTCCACTTT
d_gene: -; v_gene: TRBV13; abundance: -; j_gene: TRBJ1-2; CDR3aa: CASIPYRSEHYGYTF; CDR3nt: TGTGCCAGCATCCCTTACAGATCCGAGCACTATGGCTACACCTTC
d_gene: -; v_gene: TRBV29-1; abundance: few; j_gene: TRBJ2-7; CDR3aa: CSVVLGEYEQYF; CDR3nt: TGCAGCGTTGTTCTCGGGGAATACGAGCAGTACTTC
d_gene: TRBD2; v_gene: TRBV20-1; abundance: -; j_gene: TRBJ2-1; CDR3aa: CSARPPIGTSGKPSYNEQFF; CDR3nt: TGCAGTGCTAGACCCCCTATCGGGACTAGCGGGAAGCCCTCCTACAATGAGCAGTTCTTC